Listed below are T cell receptor beta chains from one sample, sequenced in a study of cytomegalovirus exposure and HLA in healthy donors. This table comes from immunoSEQ multiplex PCR, and its TCRdb copy is limited to in-frame clones, with some not included. The table shows some 150,000 clones, with roughly 80% occurring only once. Input material: PBMCs. The receptor set was obtained from a man between 40 and 49 years old in good health and CMV-seropositive. Both conserved end residues are part of each CDR3. D genes are given only for firm matches. Not every row has a clone size; where given, it reads once, few, many or a size class.

>TRBD2|18|TRBJ2-1|NA|TRBV2
CASSSRLAGVNHLNEQFF
TGTGCCAGCAGTTCGAGACTAGCGGGGGTGAATCATCTCAATGAGCAGTTCTTC
>TRBD2|19|TRBJ2-1|NA|TRBV4-3
CASSQGIGTSGSLYNEQFF
TGCGCCAGCAGCCAAGGTATTGGGACTAGCGGGAGTCTCTACAATGAGCAGTTCTTC
>TRBD2|14|TRBJ2-5|NA|TRBV10-1
CAKHGIAGEETQYF
TGCGCCAAGCACGGCATAGCGGGAGAAGAGACCCAGTACTTC
>TRBD1|14|TRBJ2-3|NA|TRBV27
CSTMDRRLTDTQYF
TGTTCCACCATGGACAGGCGTCTCACAGATACGCAGTATTTT
>TRBD1|14|TRBJ2-7|NA|TRBV28
CASRTTGDPYEQYF
TGTGCCAGCCGAACGACAGGGGACCCCTACGAGCAGTACTTC
>NA|16|TRBJ2-3|few|TRBV11-1
CASTSESGTRTDTQYF
TGTGCCAGCACCTCAGAGAGCGGAACGCGCACAGATACGCAGTATTTT
>NA|15|TRBJ1-4|once|TRBV19
CASSIVWARDEKLFF
TGTGCCAGTAGTATAGTTTGGGCGCGAGATGAAAAACTGTTTTTT
>NA|15|TRBJ1-4|NA|TRBV29-1
CSVRGGIGTNEKLFF
TGCAGCGTCCGGGGGGGGATCGGGACTAATGAAAAACTGTTTTTT
>NA|15|TRBJ2-1|NA|TRBV27
CASSLQGRDLNEQFF
TGTGCCAGCAGTCTACAGGGACGAGACCTCAATGAGCAGTTCTTC
>NA|16|TRBJ1-1|NA|TRBV7-2
CASSLFLMLRDTEAFF
TGTGCCAGCAGCTTATTTTTAATGCTCAGGGACACTGAAGCTTTCTTT
>TRBD1|13|TRBJ1-2|NA|TRBV29-1
CSVDRGTLYGYTF
TGCAGCGTGGACAGGGGGACCTTGTATGGCTACACCTTC
>NA|14|TRBJ2-2|NA|TRBV30
CAWSVARVAGELFF
TGTGCCTGGAGTGTTGCCAGGGTTGCCGGGGAGCTGTTTTTT
>NA|14|TRBJ1-3|NA|TRBV7-9
CASSQDNSGNTIYF
TGTGCCAGCAGCCAGGACAACTCTGGAAACACCATATATTTT
>NA|16|TRBJ1-1|NA|TRBV4-1
CASSQDRTSMNTEAFF
TGCGCCAGCAGCCAAGACCGGACATCTATGAACACTGAAGCTTTCTTT
>NA|14|TRBJ1-1|NA|TRBV25-1
CASSTAAMNTEAFF
TGTGCCAGCAGTACAGCAGCTATGAACACTGAAGCTTTCTTT
>NA|17|TRBJ1-3|NA|TRBV7-9
CSSSLQVAGPLGNTIYF
TGTTCCAGCAGCTTACAGGTGGCAGGGCCCCTTGGAAACACCATATATTTT
>NA|13|TRBJ1-2|NA|TRBV6-5
CASSPGQNYGYTF
TGTGCCAGCAGTCCTGGACAGAACTATGGCTACACCTTC
>NA|15|TRBJ1-1|NA|TRBV11-2
CASSLGHTGNTEAFF
TGTGCCAGCAGCTTGGGTCACACAGGGAACACTGAAGCTTTCTTT
>NA|13|TRBJ2-1|NA|TRBV18
CASSVGGINEQFF
TGTGCCAGCTCAGTTGGCGGTATCAATGAGCAGTTCTTC
>NA|13|TRBJ2-5|once|TRBV29-1
CSVERLNQETQYF
TGCAGCGTTGAGAGGTTGAACCAAGAGACCCAGTACTTC
>NA|13|TRBJ2-1|NA|TRBV2
CASNERRRDEQFF
TGTGCCAGCAACGAGCGCCGCCGCGATGAGCAGTTCTTC
>TRBD1|17|TRBJ2-3|NA|TRBV10-3
CAISRTGGGSSTDTQYF
TGTGCCATCAGCCGGACAGGGGGCGGTTCTAGCACAGATACGCAGTATTTT
>TRBD1|15|TRBJ2-7|NA|TRBV28
CASSLGGTGGYEQYF
TGTGCCAGCAGTTTAGGAGGGACAGGGGGATACGAGCAGTACTTC
>NA|16|TRBJ2-5|few|TRBV29-1
CSVELIEREWGETQYF
TGCAGCGTTGAGCTAATTGAACGGGAGTGGGGAGAGACCCAGTACTTC
>TRBD1|16|TRBJ1-1|NA|TRBV6-6
CASSRSDRGRGTEAFF
TGTGCCAGCAGTAGATCGGACAGGGGGCGTGGCACTGAAGCTTTCTTT
>NA|14|TRBJ1-2|once|TRBV5-1
CASSLVTGTAGYTF
TGCGCCAGCAGCTTGGTCACAGGGACCGCTGGCTACACCTTC
>NA|14|TRBJ2-2|NA|TRBV19
CAARENANTGELFF
TGTGCCGCGCGAGAGAACGCGAACACCGGGGAGCTGTTTTTT
>TRBD2|15|TRBJ2-5|few|TRBV7-9
CASSPIAGGSETQYF
TGTGCCAGCAGCCCCATAGCGGGAGGGTCTGAGACCCAGTACTTC
>TRBD2|19|TRBJ2-2|once|TRBV5-8
CASSLLAFGLAESTGELFF
TGTGCCAGCAGCTTGTTAGCTTTTGGACTAGCGGAGAGCACCGGGGAGCTGTTTTTT
>TRBD2|14|TRBJ2-7|NA|TRBV28
CASRTSGRGHEQYF
TGTGCCAGCAGGACTAGCGGGAGAGGCCACGAGCAGTACTTC
>NA|15|TRBJ1-2|NA|TRBV18
CASSTSVGEGEGYTF
TGTGCCAGCTCAACATCAGTAGGGGAGGGAGAAGGCTACACCTTC
>TRBD1|15|TRBJ2-7|few|TRBV5-1
CASSPSGQGFYEQYF
TGCGCCAGCAGTCCGTCGGGACAGGGATTCTACGAGCAGTACTTC
>TRBD2|17|TRBJ2-7|NA|TRBV4-2
CASSRPGTSGSGYEQYF
TGTGCCAGCAGCCGACCCGGGACTAGCGGGAGCGGCTACGAGCAGTACTTC
>TRBD1|14|TRBJ1-2|NA|TRBV5-1
CASRKTGEKRGYTF
TGCGCCAGTCGGAAAACAGGGGAAAAGCGTGGCTACACCTTC
>TRBD2|15|TRBJ2-1|NA|TRBV29-1
CSVVVGLAFGMEQFF
TGCAGCGTTGTAGTCGGACTAGCGTTTGGTATGGAGCAGTTCTTC
>NA|15|TRBJ2-1|once|TRBV7-9
CASSLGDLPGNEQFF
TGTGCCAGCAGCTTAGGAGACCTACCAGGCAATGAGCAGTTCTTC
>NA|14|TRBJ1-1|NA|TRBV5-1
CASTGPNPNTEAFF
TGCGCCAGCACTGGGCCTAACCCGAACACTGAAGCTTTCTTT
>NA|14|TRBJ2-3|NA|TRBV6-5
CASSKGLVTDTQYF
TGTGCCAGCAGTAAGGGACTCGTCACAGATACGCAGTATTTT
>NA|13|TRBJ2-3|NA|TRBV14
CASSRGPLDTQYF
TGTGCCAGCAGCAGAGGGCCCTTAGATACGCAGTATTTT
>NA|13|TRBJ1-5|few|TRBV6-1
CASNGHRDQPQHF
TGTGCCAGCAACGGCCATCGGGATCAGCCCCAGCATTTT
>NA|14|TRBJ1-2|NA|TRBV11-2
CASSLRERGRGYTF
TGTGCCAGCAGCTTAAGAGAAAGGGGCCGTGGCTACACCTTC
>NA|14|TRBJ2-1|NA|TRBV25-1
CASRPGTNYNEQFF
TGTGCCAGCAGACCCGGGACAAATTACAATGAGCAGTTCTTC
>NA|16|TRBJ1-1|NA|TRBV7-9
CSSTEATAAHLWGAFF
TGTTCCAGCACCGAGGCGACAGCCGCACATCTTTGGGGAGCTTTCTTT
>NA|11|TRBJ1-1|NA|TRBV30
CAWSLPPTAVF
TGTGCCTGGAGCCTCCCCCCGACGGCGGTCTTT
>TRBD2|15|TRBJ2-5|NA|TRBV6-1
CASSSPGLVQETQYF
TGTGCCAGCAGTTCCCCGGGACTAGTACAAGAGACCCAGTACTTC
>TRBD2|15|TRBJ2-5|NA|TRBV7-2
CASSFQLAAQETQYF
TGTGCCAGCAGCTTCCAACTAGCGGCCCAAGAGACCCAGTACTTC
>TRBD1|14|TRBJ1-2|NA|TRBV29-1
CSVQPGTGWYGYTF
TGCAGCGTTCAACCCGGGACAGGATGGTATGGCTACACCTTC